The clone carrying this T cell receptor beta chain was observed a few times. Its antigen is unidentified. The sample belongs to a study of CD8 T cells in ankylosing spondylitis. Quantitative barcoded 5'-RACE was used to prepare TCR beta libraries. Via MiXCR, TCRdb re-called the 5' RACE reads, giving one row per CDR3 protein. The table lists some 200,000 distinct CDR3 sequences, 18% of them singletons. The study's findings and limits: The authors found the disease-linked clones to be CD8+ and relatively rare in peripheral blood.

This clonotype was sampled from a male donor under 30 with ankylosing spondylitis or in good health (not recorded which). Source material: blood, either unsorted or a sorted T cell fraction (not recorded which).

The CDR3 is CASSLRSGGPYEQYV. CDR3 coding DNA: TGTGCCAGCAGCTTGCGTTCTGGGGGTCCCTACGAGCAGTACGTC. The chain links TRBV5-8 to TRBJ2-7; perhaps D is TRBD1 or TRBD2 (5 bases each). CDR1 is SGHTS, CDR2 YDEGEE, per germline. Deletions cut 1 base from V and 2 bases from J, with 13 bases between. This CDR3 is built from 15 residues.